A single sample is the source of the 25 T cell receptor beta chains below, sequenced in a study of blood T cell repertoires in COVID-19. The assay was immunoSEQ multiplex PCR, and TCRdb's table has in-frame clones only and misses some. Among some 100,000 clones listed, roughly nine tenths were seen once. Sequenced input: peripheral blood. These receptors were collected from a woman of 80 years or more with active COVID-19.

The J gene is TRBJ2-1, the V gene TRBV11-2, with D perhaps TRBD2 (6 bases). Trimming stripped 3 bases from V and 8 bases from J, with 11 bases between. This CDR3 has 13 residues. Germline V gene data show CDR1 as SGHAT and CDR2 as FQNNGV. In nucleotides, the CDR3 is TGTGCCAGCAGCTTTCGGAGGGGCTATGAGCAGTTCTTC. As protein: CASSFRRGYEQFF. Supplemented by reference TRBV11-2 and TRBJ2-1, the full variable domain reads EAGVAQSPRYKIIEKRQSVAFWCNPISGHATLYWYQQILGQGPKLLIQFQNNGVVDDSQLPKDRFSAERLKGVDSTLKIQPAKLEDSAVYLCASSFRRGYEQFFGPGTRLTVL.

V gene TRBV19 combines with J gene TRBJ2-7; 7 bases align to TRBD2. The CDR3 has 14 amino acids. Germline lookup yields CDR1 LNHDA and CDR2 SQIVND (reference sequence). The V segment lost 4 bases and the J segment 6 bases; nucleotides outside the gene matches: 9. The CDR3 DNA is TGTGCCAGTAGTAGGGAACTAGCGCGGGGCGAGCAGTACTTC. Amino acid sequence: CASSRELARGEQYF.

J is TRBJ2-1 and V is TRBV7-2; D is perhaps TRBD1 (5 bases). Germline CDR1 and CDR2: SGHTA and FQGNSA. The CDR3 length is 13 residues. Trimming took 5 bases from V and 4 from J, leaving 9 bases between them. This CDR3 is CASSPQGYNEQFF. CDR3 in DNA: TGTGCCAGCAGCCCTCAGGGTTACAATGAGCAGTTCTTC. The full variable domain, with the rest looked up from reference TRBV7-2 and TRBJ2-1, is GAGVSQSPSNKVTEKGKDVELRCDPISGHTALYWYRQSLGQGLEFLIYFQGNSAPDKSGLPSDRFSAERTGGSVSTLTIQRTQQEDSAVYLCASSPQGYNEQFFGPGTRLTVL.

This chain links TRBV3-1 (or the pseudogene TRBV3-2) with TRBJ2-1; weak D call: TRBD1 (6 bases). CDR3 size: 12 residues. Looked up from germline, CDR1 is LGHDT and CDR2 is YNNKEL (reference sequence). The ends were cut back, 4 bases at V and 16 bases at J, with 17 bases in the middle. CDR3: CASSLNTGFLFF. CDR3 in DNA: TGTGCCAGCAGCCTAAATACAGGGTTCTTATTCTTC.

Here the CDR3 DNA reads TGTGCCAGCAGCGTAGCGGTAGCGGGATCAGATACGCAGTATTTT. Its protein product is CASSVAVAGSDTQYF. The chain uses TRBV9 and TRBJ2-3; TRBD2 matches at 8 bases. Trimming cost V 0 bases and J 4 bases; bases outside gene matches: 4. The CDR3 is made up of 15 amino acids. Germline loops: CDR1 SGDLS, CDR2 YYNGEE.

The chain combines TRBV20-1 with TRBJ2-1; TRBD1 agrees at 7 bases. Germline V lookup: CDR1 DFQATT, CDR2 SNEGSKA (reference sequence). The V gene end was trimmed by 3 bases and the J gene end by 6 bases; junction bases not matched to a gene: 2. The CDR3 contains 12 residues. Here the CDR3 reads CSASNRGNEQFF. The CDR3 coding sequence is TGCAGTGCTAGTAACAGGGGCAATGAGCAGTTCTTC.

This chain joins TRBV13 and TRBJ1-2; D is undetermined. Germline-derived CDR1 and CDR2 are PRHDT and FYEKMQ (reference sequence). The ends were cut back, 1 base at V and 2 bases at J, with 5 bases in the middle. The CDR3 sequence is 13 residues long. CDR3 in DNA: TGTGCCAGCAGCTTAGACCGGAACTATGGCTACACCTTC. Translation: CASSLDRNYGYTF.

The rearrangement joins TRBV29-1 to TRBJ2-7; a weak D match, TRBD2 (7 bases). Trimming removed 0 bases at V and 9 bases at J, with 12 bases between. The germline V gene encodes CDR1 SQVTM and CDR2 ANQGSEA. This CDR3 is built from 12 residues. DNA of the CDR3: TGCAGCGTTGAAGATCAGGGGAGGGGGCAGTACTTC. The encoded protein is CSVEDQGRGQYF.

The chain employs TRBV28 and TRBJ2-7, with D perhaps matching TRBD1 (5 bases). Germline loops: CDR1 MDHEN, CDR2 SYDVKM. The CDR3 length is 14 residues. V dropped 5 bases and J dropped 0 bases, with 11 bases sitting between them. As DNA, the CDR3 is TGTGCCAGCAGTATAACAGGAAGCTCCTACGAGCAGTACTTC. Translation gives CASSITGSSYEQYF.

The chain is built from TRBV19 and TRBJ2-6; 8 bases fit TRBD2. CDR3 size: 14 residues. With V trimmed by 8 bases and J by 4 bases, 4 bases remained unmatched. Per the germline V gene, CDR1 is LNHDA and CDR2 is SQIVND (reference sequence). CDR3 loop: CASEAGGGANVLTF. The CDR3 region has the DNA TGTGCCAGTGAGGCGGGGGGAGGGGCCAACGTCCTGACTTTC.

The V gene is TRBV4-1, the J gene TRBJ2-5; TRBD2 matches 11 bases. The length of the CDR3 is 17 residues. J was trimmed by 5 bases and V by 5 bases; bases with no gene match: 13. Germline CDR1 and CDR2: MGHRA and YSYEKL. CDR3 region: CASSGGFTSGSGETQYF. Written as DNA, the CDR3 is TGCGCCAGCAGCGGTGGGTTTACTAGCGGGAGTGGGGAGACCCAGTACTTC.

The chain links TRBV7-8 to TRBJ1-1; a weak D match, TRBD1 (5 bases). CDR3 size: 15 residues. Trimming removed 5 bases from V and 4 bases from J, with 17 bases in between. CDR1 and CDR2 (germline): SGHVS, FQNEAQ. This CDR3 reads CASSPPGGVSTEAFF. DNA for the CDR3: TGTGCCAGCAGCCCCCCCGGGGGGGTGTCCACTGAAGCTTTCTTT.

This chain uses TRBV7-2 with TRBJ2-1; possible D gene TRBD1, 6 bases. Per the germline V gene, CDR1 is SGHTA and CDR2 is FQGNSA. Trimming removed 3 bases at V and 5 bases at J, with 11 bases between. The CDR3 contains 14 residues. The CDR3 nucleotides are TGTGCCAGCAGCTTTGGGGGCAGTCACAATGAGCAGTTCTTC. This sequence encodes CASSFGGSHNEQFF. The whole variable domain, filled in from reference TRBV7-2 and TRBJ2-1, reads GAGVSQSPSNKVTEKGKDVELRCDPISGHTALYWYRQSLGQGLEFLIYFQGNSAPDKSGLPSDRFSAERTGGSVSTLTIQRTQQEDSAVYLCASSFGGSHNEQFFGPGTRLTVL.

The chain uses TRBV5-5 and TRBJ2-7; possible D gene TRBD1, 5 bases. From germline, CDR1 is SGHKS and CDR2 YYEKEE (reference sequence). The CDR3 spans 14 residues. V lost 1 base to trimming and J lost 3 bases, with 11 bases between them. The CDR3 loop is CASSLLTDFYEQYF. CDR3 in DNA: TGTGCCAGCAGCTTGTTGACAGATTTCTACGAGCAGTACTTC.

This clone was counted between two and nine times. The CDR3 DNA sequence: TGCAGCGTTGGGGGCCCGTTGGGCCGGGGACAGGCCACAGATACGCAGTATTTT. This encodes CSVGGPLGRGQATDTQYF. The V call is TRBV29-1, the J call TRBJ2-3; 8 bases match TRBD1. Germline V gives CDR1 SQVTM, CDR2 ANQGSEA. This CDR3 is built from 18 residues. V lost 4 bases to trimming and J lost 2 bases; unmatched junction nucleotides: 17.

The table lists this clone with a few counts. V is TRBV18 and J is TRBJ1-1; D remains ambiguous. The CDR3 length is 13 residues. V dropped 5 bases and J dropped 7 bases, with 14 bases sitting between them. Germline V gives CDR1 KGHSH, CDR2 LQKENI. This CDR3 is CASSSQAPGEAFF. The CDR3 nucleotides are TGTGCCAGCTCATCGCAGGCTCCCGGTGAAGCTTTCTTT.

This chain uses TRBV7-2 with TRBJ1-5; TRBD1 is a possible D gene (5 bases). This CDR3 has 15 residues. The ends were cut back, 1 base at V and 9 bases at J, with 16 bases in the middle. Germline assignment: CDR1 SGHTA and CDR2 FQGNSA. The CDR3 DNA sequence: TGTGCCAGCAGCTTAGATGGGGGGAGGGCCTCGCCCCAGCATTTT. This codes for CASSLDGGRASPQHF.

V gene TRBV5-1 combines with J gene TRBJ1-4; TRBD1 aligns across 7 bases. Per the germline V gene, CDR1 is SGHRS and CDR2 is YFSETQ. Trimming removed 0 bases from V and 5 bases from J; junction bases left unmatched: 1. This CDR3 has 14 residues. In DNA, the CDR3 is TGCGCCAGCAGCTTGGGGGACAGCAATGAAAAACTGTTTTTT. This encodes CASSLGDSNEKLFF.

Here the CDR3 DNA reads TGTGCCACCAGTGATACCGGACTCCACAATGAGCAGTTCTTC. It is translated as CATSDTGLHNEQFF. This rearrangement joins TRBV24-1 to TRBJ2-1, with D tentatively TRBD2 (5 bases). Deletions cut 3 bases from V and 5 bases from J, with 10 bases between. The germline CDR1 and CDR2 sequences are KGHDR and SFDVKD. The length of the CDR3 is 14 residues.

The chain is built from TRBV5-4 and TRBJ2-1; D perhaps matches TRBD1 (5 bases). The V end lost 4 bases, the J end lost 0 bases, and 14 bases lay between the germline ends. There are 16 residues in the CDR3. Germline V gives CDR1 SGHNT, CDR2 YYREEE (reference sequence). CDR3 amino acids: CASSRSGAVSYNEQFF. In DNA, the CDR3 is TGTGCCAGCAGCCGGAGTGGGGCGGTCTCCTACAATGAGCAGTTCTTC.

The genes are TRBV18 and TRBJ1-1, with TRBD1 as a possible D gene (5 bases). Trimming took off 2 bases at V and 4 bases at J, with 11 bases between the two ends. Germline values: CDR1 KGHSH, CDR2 LQKENI. The CDR3 contains 14 residues. This CDR3 reads CASSPAGRGTEAFF. CDR3 sequence (DNA): TGTGCCAGCTCACCAGCAGGGAGGGGCACTGAAGCTTTCTTT.

The chain employs TRBV6-2 or TRBV6-3 and TRBJ2-1; perhaps TRBD2 as D (6 bases). CDR1 is MNHEY and CDR2 is SVGEGT in the germline V gene. Trimming shortened V by 1 base and J by 2 bases, and 9 bases separated the two germline ends. This CDR3 is 15 amino acids long. CDR3 nucleotides: TGTGCCAGCAGTTACTTGCGGGGCACCTACAATGAGCAGTTCTTC. This gives the protein CASSYLRGTYNEQFF.

CDR3 amino acids: CASRPTAMNTEAFF. The CDR3 DNA reads TGTGCCAGCAGGCCGACAGCTATGAACACTGAAGCTTTCTTT. The rearrangement uses TRBV6-4 and TRBJ1-1; D might be TRBD1 (5 bases). Trimming cost V 6 bases and J 0 bases, with 11 bases left between them. Germline V gene sequence: CDR1 MRHNA, CDR2 SNTAGT. This CDR3 spans 14 amino acids.

The J gene is TRBJ2-5, the V gene TRBV6-5; D may be TRBD1 (6 bases). Germline lookup yields CDR1 MNHEY and CDR2 SVGAGI. The CDR3 is 11 residues long. V was trimmed by 8 bases and J by 4 bases, leaving 8 bases between them. CDR3 nucleotide sequence: TGTGCCAGCTCACAGGGAGAGACCCAGTACTTC. It encodes CASSQGETQYF.

The chain carries TRBV30 and TRBJ2-7; 7 bases are shared with TRBD2. Trimming cost V 4 bases and J 1 base; bases outside gene matches: 10. Germline values: CDR1 GTSNPN, CDR2 SVGIG (reference sequence). This CDR3 has 15 amino acids. The CDR3 DNA sequence: TGTGCCTGGACCCTGATTGGGGGAGGGTCCTACGAGCAGTACTTC. Translation gives CAWTLIGGGSYEQYF.